This T cell receptor beta chain appears in the sequencing data of a study of blood T cells in healthy people across ages. PCR was performed a second time for roughly 7 to 11 cycles using a sample-barcoded 5' primer and a J-beta primer mix. MiXCR was run by TCRdb on the 5' RACE reads, yielding one entry per CDR3 protein. In the table there are some 900,000 distinct CDR3 sequences, under 50% of which are singletons. The TCR originated in a man aged 30 to 39 in good health. The sample comprised blood.

The DNA of the CDR3 is TGCAGTGCTGATGAGGAGACGCAGTATTTT. It yields the protein CSADEETQYF. The rearrangement links TRBV20-1 to TRBJ2-3; D is uncertain. There are 10 residues in the CDR3. Trimming left V 5 bases short and J 9 bases short, with 9 bases between. The V gene's germline CDR1 is DFQATT and CDR2 SNEGSKA (reference sequence).